The T cell receptor (beta chain) under discussion was sequenced for a study of blood T cell repertoires in COVID-19. The data were produced by immunoSEQ multiplex PCR, yet TCRdb's version contains in-frame clones alone and is incomplete. In the table there are a few hundred thousand clones, around 91% of which are singletons. This CDR3 comprises 16 residues. V was pared by 3 bases and J by 4 bases, with 4 bases of the junction left unmatched. Germline V CDR1 and CDR2: MDHEN, SYDVKM. The chain links TRBV28 to TRBJ2-1; 12 bases are shared with TRBD1. The clonotype was recovered from a woman aged 60-75 years with acute or convalescent COVID-19. Material for sequencing was peripheral blood. CDR3 amino acids: CASSFPGQGAYNEQFF. In nucleotides, the CDR3 is TGTGCCAGCAGTTTTCCGGGACAGGGGGCTTACAATGAGCAGTTCTTC. Supplemented by reference TRBV28 and TRBJ2-1, the full variable domain reads DVKVTQSSRYLVKRTGEKVFLECVQDMDHENMFWYRQDPGLGLRLIYFSYDVKMKEKGDIPEGYSVSREKKERFSLILESASTNQTSMYLCASSFPGQGAYNEQFFGPGTRLTVL.